This TCR beta chain was captured in a study of T cells in Graves' hyperthyroidism and ophthalmopathy. Study-level results: A model of 13 V-J features distinguished ophthalmopathy from stable hyperthyroidism.

In this sample, this clonotype turned up many times. Its matching antigen is unknown. There were TCR beta CDR3 regions amplified from RNA transcripts. The TCR CDR3 first-round RT-PCR relied on the HTBI primer set. TCRdb reprocessed the multiplex PCR reads with MiXCR, giving one entry per CDR3 protein. The sample has roughly 500,000 distinct CDR3 sequences, approximately 44% seen once. This CDR3 spans 11 amino acids. Germline V gene sequence: CDR1 LGHDT, CDR2 YNNKEL (reference sequence). V was shortened by 1 base and J by 12 bases, with 10 bases between the two germline ends. The chain employs TRBV3-1 and TRBJ2-7; D unresolved. The clonotype originates from an adult woman with Graves' disease, either hyperthyroidism or ophthalmopathy (not recorded which). Sequenced input: peripheral blood or thyroid tissue (not recorded which). Here the CDR3 reads CASSQGAQRYF. The CDR3 DNA follows: TGTGCCAGCAGCCAAGGGGCACAGCGGTACTTC.